These T cell receptor beta chains were read from a single sample in a study of T cell repertoires in cytomegalovirus infection. Antigens of these TCRs are unknown. MiXCR, run by TCRdb on the reads, gives a single entry per CDR3 protein. The sample shows 200,000 or so distinct CDR3 sequences, around two fifths of them seen only once. The starting material was CD8+ T cells from cultured PBMCs, obtained from culture after CMV antigen stimulation. These receptors were taken from a human donor in good health (CMV status not recorded). Some clones in this sample may be carry-over from other donors' samples. The CDR3 runs from the conserved cysteine through the conserved F or W.

v_call	j_call	cdr3_aa
TRBV14	TRBJ1-2	CASSQEPPGQVTSYGYTF
TRBV5-6	TRBJ2-7	CASSFIAGNYEQYF
TRBV20-1	TRBJ2-3	CSARDFPPEGGLSDTQYF
TRBV14	TRBJ2-1	CASSQVEAGVLVGRNEQFF
TRBV28	TRBJ1-2	CASRTGTGGSGYTF
TRBV5-1	TRBJ2-7	CASSLNGQTYEQYF
TRBV12-3/TRBV12-4	TRBJ2-7	CASSLRTSSYEQYF
TRBV19	TRBJ2-1	CASSGLAGDGVNNEQFF
TRBV7-8	TRBJ2-1	CASRLGGTSGYNEQFF
TRBV28	TRBJ2-1	CASSFAVHVFF
TRBV19	TRBJ1-1	CASTLRDTNTEAFF
TRBV11-2	TRBJ2-1	CASSLSLAGGAYNEQFF
TRBV5-1	TRBJ1-1	CASENLGTGNTEAFF
TRBV6-1	TRBJ1-1	CASRPGATEAFF
TRBV6-1	TRBJ2-3	CASSELSGSTDTQYF
TRBV27	TRBJ2-3	CATQGLGDTQYF
TRBV11-1	TRBJ2-7	CASSSRESYEQYF
TRBV7-4	TRBJ1-1	CASAAGLLGGVF
TRBV7-2	TRBJ2-5	CASSLAPQTQYF
TRBV14	TRBJ2-1	CASSQAGGLSYNEQFF
TRBV9	TRBJ2-1	CASSVRRTWDNEQFF
TRBV27	TRBJ2-3	CASSLSEITDTQYF
TRBV6-1	TRBJ1-5	CASSEGATLYSNQPQHF
TRBV7-6	TRBJ2-7	CASSPRTQPLYEQYF
TRBV10-3	TRBJ2-5	CAISDARVETQYF
TRBV2	TRBJ2-2	CASTLFTGELFF
TRBV7-3	TRBJ2-3	CASSSTSLVGDTQYF
TRBV7-9	TRBJ2-7	CASSSDRSPYEQYF
TRBV30	TRBJ1-2	CAWSIVGGPRSHGYTF
TRBV6-1	TRBJ1-6	CASTRVGGNNSPLHF
TRBV27	TRBJ2-5	CATGRPPLAGEVQETQYF
TRBV11-2	TRBJ2-5	CASSLDLGDQETQYF
TRBV5-4	TRBJ1-2	CASRQPGANYGYTF
TRBV2	TRBJ1-2	CASSEVGQDYGYTF
TRBV5-6	TRBJ2-1	CASSSGGSYEQFF
TRBV27	TRBJ2-7	CASSFGRNYEQYF
TRBV4-2	TRBJ2-1	CASSLQGAWAGYNEQFF
TRBV7-3	TRBJ2-1	CASGRGSYNEQFF
TRBV9	TRBJ2-7	CASSVAGAGEQYF
TRBV12-3/TRBV12-4	TRBJ2-3	CASSSTGGRGVPSSTDTQYF